The next 22 T cell receptor beta chains were all read from a single sample in a study of post-analysis software for immune sequencing data. The TCR beta cDNA libraries carried unique molecular identifiers. TCRdb reprocessed the PCR reads via MiXCR and lists one record per CDR3 protein. The sample has about 540,000 distinct CDR3 sequences, 30% to 40% seen once. Their antigens are not known. Study-wide findings and caveats: The study found TRBV5-6, TRBV5-1 and TRBV20-1 among several TRBV segments more frequent in patients than controls.

Sequencing was done on a sample of blood. The receptors were gathered from a girl under 18 with multiple sclerosis.

This clonotype was counted a few times. This sequence joins TRBV7-2 and TRBJ1-5; D unclear. V was cut by 5 bases and J by 5 bases, with 16 bases left in between. Germline V gene data show CDR1 as SGHTA and CDR2 as FQGNSA. The CDR3 totals 15 residues. The CDR3 region is CASSPREGGDQPQHF. The CDR3 DNA reads TGTGCCAGCAGCCCGAGGGAGGGTGGAGATCAGCCCCAGCATTTT.

The table lists this clonotype with a few counts. V and J are TRBV20-1 and TRBJ1-1; D perhaps matches TRBD1 (6 bases). Per germline, CDR1 DFQATT and CDR2 SNEGSKA (reference sequence). The CDR3 loop spans 15 amino acids. The V and J ends lost 3 bases and 1 base respectively, with 15 bases between them. The CDR3 DNA reads TGCAGTGCTAGGAAATCAGGAGGGGGGAACACTGAAGCTTTCTTT. This encodes CSARKSGGGNTEAFF.

This clonotype has a handful of counts. This chain connects TRBV7-8 to TRBJ2-1, with 8 bases matching TRBD1. The CDR3 consists of 13 residues. Trimming at V came to 1 base and at J to 12 bases, leaving 5 bases not matched to a gene. Germline-derived CDR1 and CDR2 are SGHVS and FQNEAQ. For the CDR3, the DNA is TGTGCCAGCAGCTTAGTCCTCGGGACAGGGCAGTTCTTC. Protein: CASSLVLGTGQFF.

J is TRBJ2-1 and V is TRBV20-1; D is perhaps TRBD2 (6 bases). Germline V CDR1 and CDR2: DFQATT, SNEGSKA (reference sequence). This CDR3 has 15 amino acids. Deletions cut 0 bases from V and 4 bases from J, with 13 bases between. The CDR3 sequence: CSARDLAGRYNEQFF. DNA of the CDR3: TGCAGTGCTAGAGATCTCGCGGGGAGATACAATGAGCAGTTCTTC.

The V call is TRBV10-3, the J call TRBJ1-2, with 7 bases matching TRBD1. The CDR3 totals 15 residues. The ends lost 8 bases at V and 1 base at J; junction bases unmatched: 10. CDR1 ENHRY and CDR2 SYGVKD come from the germline V gene. The DNA of the CDR3 is TGTGCCATCGGGGGGGACAGCGGTATTAACTATGGCTACACCTTC. Translation gives CAIGGDSGINYGYTF.

The chain carries TRBV5-1 and TRBJ2-3; D is possibly TRBD1 (5 bases). The CDR3 runs 16 residues. V lost 1 base to trimming and J lost 5 bases, with 17 bases between them. Germline CDR1 and CDR2: SGHRS and YFSETQ. CDR3 nucleotides: TGCGCCAGCAGCTTGTCATCCGTGGGGCCGGGAGATACGCAGTATTTT. As protein: CASSLSSVGPGDTQYF.

This clonotype was observed a handful of times. The chain recombines TRBV6-5 with TRBJ1-3; D gene uncertain. Germline V gene sequence: CDR1 MNHEY, CDR2 SVGAGI. There are 13 residues in the CDR3. Trimming stripped 3 bases from V and 0 bases from J, with 3 bases between. CDR3 sequence reads: CASSYNSGNTIYF. The CDR3 DNA is TGTGCCAGCAGTTATAACTCTGGAAACACCATATATTTT.

This clonotype was seen a few times. The rearrangement joins TRBV5-4 to TRBJ2-5; D is perhaps TRBD2 (7 bases). CDR3 size: 12 residues. Trimming cost V 0 bases and J 13 bases, with 13 bases left between them. Germline values: CDR1 SGHNT, CDR2 YYREEE (reference sequence). DNA for the CDR3: TGTGCCAGCAGCTTGGCGGGCGGGGGCCCGTACTTC. Translation gives CASSLAGGGPYF.

The chain employs TRBV15 and TRBJ2-5; TRBD2 agrees at 8 bases. Germline CDR1 is LNHNV and CDR2 is YYDKDF (reference sequence). V lost 0 bases to trimming and J lost 5 bases; unmatched junction nucleotides: 5. CDR3 length: 15 residues. CDR3 residues: CATSRDPAGGETQYF. The CDR3 region has the DNA TGTGCCACCAGCAGAGATCCGGCGGGGGGTGAGACCCAGTACTTC.

There are a few counts of this clonotype. The chain combines TRBV28 with TRBJ2-7, with 7 bases identical to TRBD1. Germline V gene lookup returns CDR1 MDHEN and CDR2 SYDVKM. This CDR3 is 15 amino acids long. V shed 5 bases, J shed 3 bases, and the junction held 10 bases outside the gene matches. The CDR3 DNA sequence: TGTGCCAGCAGTCCTGACCTGGGACAGAACTACGAGCAGTACTTC. It is translated as CASSPDLGQNYEQYF.

This clonotype showed up many times. V is TRBV10-3 and J is TRBJ2-5; 10 positions match TRBD2. Germline trimming cut 7 bases from V and 2 bases from J; bases unmatched to any gene: 7. Looked up from germline, CDR1 is ENHRY and CDR2 is SYGVKD. The CDR3 totals 15 residues. The CDR3 reads CAITDSGGPQETQYF. CDR3 bases: TGTGCCATCACCGATAGCGGGGGGCCGCAAGAGACCCAGTACTTC.

The rearrangement joins TRBV3-1 to TRBJ1-2, with a possible D match to TRBD1 (6 bases). Looked up from germline, CDR1 is LGHDT and CDR2 is YNNKEL (reference sequence). This CDR3 spans 16 amino acids. Trimming stripped 6 bases from V and 2 bases from J, with 19 bases between. CDR3 residues: CASSPPGHPSNYGYTF. The CDR3 DNA reads TGTGCCAGCAGTCCGCCGGGACACCCTTCAAACTATGGCTACACCTTC.

The rearrangement uses TRBV7-9 and TRBJ2-7; D unclear. The J call may be mistaken, given a closer DNA end match to TRBJ2-5. Germline V gene data show CDR1 as SEHNR and CDR2 as FQNEAQ (reference sequence). CDR3 length equals 14 residues. CDR3 sequence (DNA): TGTGCCAGCAGCTTCCGGTGGACGCGGGAGACCCAGTACTTC. Its protein is CASSFRWTRETQYF.

This clonotype was detected only a few times. This chain joins TRBV29-1 and TRBJ2-2; D possibly corresponds to TRBD1 (5 bases). Looked up from germline, CDR1 is SQVTM and CDR2 is ANQGSEA. V was cut by 6 bases and J by 3 bases, with 14 bases left in between. The CDR3 consists of 14 residues. CDR3 nucleotide sequence: TGCAGCGTCGCAGGTGGGGCCTACACCGGGGAGCTGTTTTTT. Its translation: CSVAGGAYTGELFF.

This clonotype was observed many times. This chain links TRBV11-2 with TRBJ2-3, with TRBD2 as a possible D gene (6 bases). V was shortened by 0 bases and J by 0 bases, with 13 bases between the two germline ends. Germline CDR1 reads SGHAT; CDR2 reads FQNNGV. The CDR3 extends over 17 amino acids. The DNA of the CDR3 is TGTGCCAGCAGCTTAGAGATTACGGGGACTAGCACAGATACGCAGTATTTT. Amino acid sequence: CASSLEITGTSTDTQYF.

A single count supports this clonotype. A read error may be the cause here, since a much bigger clone is one base away. The rearrangement joins TRBV6-5 to TRBJ1-1, with unresolved D. The CDR3 has 13 residues. V lost 2 bases and J 1 base, leaving 5 bases between the germline ends. Germline lookup yields CDR1 MNHEY and CDR2 SVGAGI. CDR3 sequence reads: CASSYMGNTEAFF. CDR3 nucleotide sequence: TGTGCCAGCAGTTACATGGGGAACACTGAAGCTTTCTTT.

The table lists this clonotype with a few counts. J is TRBJ1-1 and V is TRBV20-1; D ambiguous. The ends were cut back, 6 bases at V and 8 bases at J, with 16 bases in the middle. CDR1 DFQATT and CDR2 SNEGSKA come from the germline V gene (reference sequence). This CDR3 region has 12 residues. The CDR3: CSASRRKGEAFF. CDR3 coding DNA: TGCAGTGCCTCGAGAAGGAAGGGAGAAGCTTTCTTT.

This clonotype has just one count. CDR3 DNA: TGTGCCAGCAGTTTCGGGGGGCTGAGCACTGAAGCTTTCTTT. Amino acids: CASSFGGLSTEAFF. The chain has TRBV27 and TRBJ1-1; maybe TRBD1 (6 bases). Trimming shortened V by 3 bases and J by 4 bases, and 12 bases separated the two germline ends. Germline V gene data show CDR1 as MNHEY and CDR2 as SMNVEV (reference sequence). This CDR3 is 14 amino acids long.

The V and J genes are TRBV11-2 and TRBJ2-4; maybe TRBD2 (5 bases). CDR3 length equals 12 residues. Looked up from germline, CDR1 is SGHAT and CDR2 is FQNNGV. V gave up 6 bases and J gave up 8 bases, with 11 bases separating them. The CDR3 is CASSQLGDIQYF. CDR3 DNA sequence: TGTGCCAGCAGTCAACTCGGGGACATTCAGTACTTC.

This clonotype was detected a few times. As DNA, the CDR3 is TGTGCCACCAGCAGACCATCCGGCCTAGCGGACAATGAGCAGTACTTC. Translating gives CATSRPSGLADNEQYF. This chain uses TRBV15 with TRBJ2-7, with 7 nucleotides matching TRBD2. In germline, CDR1 is LNHNV, CDR2 YYDKDF (reference sequence). This CDR3 region has 16 residues. The V and J ends lost 2 bases and 7 bases, in that order; junction bases with no gene match: 14.

To note about this clonotype: A junction boundary mismatches the germline segment, possibly from a read error. The chain is built from TRBV5-1 and TRBJ1-5; D is ambiguous. This CDR3 has 14 amino acids. CDR1 and CDR2 (germline): SGHRS, YFSETQ. The chain's CDR3 is CASSLVPDNRPQHF. The CDR3 coding sequence is TGCGCCAGCAGCTTGGTGCCAGACAATCGGCCCCAGCATTTT.

The chain joins TRBV5-1 to TRBJ2-1; possibly TRBD2 for D (6 bases). The V end lost 4 bases, the J end lost 3 bases, and 17 bases lay between the germline ends. The CDR3 spans 16 residues. The V gene's germline CDR1 is SGHRS and CDR2 YFSETQ. CDR3 bases: TGCGCCAGCAGCCTTGAAGGGACTCCTTACTACAATGAGCAGTTCTTC. This translates into CASSLEGTPYYNEQFF.